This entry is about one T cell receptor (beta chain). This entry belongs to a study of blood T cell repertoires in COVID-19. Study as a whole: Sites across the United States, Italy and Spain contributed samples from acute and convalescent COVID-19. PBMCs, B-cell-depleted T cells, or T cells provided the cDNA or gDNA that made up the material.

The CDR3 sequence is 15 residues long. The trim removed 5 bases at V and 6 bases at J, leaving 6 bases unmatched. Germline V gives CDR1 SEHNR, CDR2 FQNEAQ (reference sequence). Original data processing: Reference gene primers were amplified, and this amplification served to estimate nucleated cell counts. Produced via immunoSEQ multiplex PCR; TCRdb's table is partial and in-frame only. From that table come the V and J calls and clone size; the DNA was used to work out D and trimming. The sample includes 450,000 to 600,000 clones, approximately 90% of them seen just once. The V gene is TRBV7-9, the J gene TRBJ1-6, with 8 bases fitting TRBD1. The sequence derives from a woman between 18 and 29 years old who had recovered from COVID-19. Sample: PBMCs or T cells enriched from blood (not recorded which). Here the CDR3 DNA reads TGTGCCAGCAGCCCGTCAGACAGGGGTAATTCACCCCTCCACTTT. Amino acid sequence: CASSPSDRGNSPLHF.